The subject of this entry is one TCR beta chain. In this sample, this clonotype turned up once. Its antigen target is currently unknown. The germline gene is not matched at one end of the junction; a read error may be the cause. In the study, sorted CD4+ and CD8+ blood T cells from patients with severe aplastic anemia and from healthy subjects underwent deep sequencing of TCR repertoires. Ficoll-Paque density gradient centrifugation was used to isolate peripheral blood mononuclear cells. CD4+ and CD8+ T cells were sorted by FACS or magnetic beads before DNA extraction. Genomic DNA served as template for TCR beta VDJ combination and CDR3 sequence profiling. TCR repertoire sequencing was run on an Illumina HiSeq 2000. The authors' pipeline ran thus. Repertoires were assessed using TRBV/TRBJ rearrangement plots, CDR3 size and DJ length profiles, and Simpson's diversity index. Whichever DNA sequence was most abundant in the deep sequencing data was defined as the immunodominant clone. CDR3 amino acid sequences were screened for sharing across subjects and compared with published repertoires and the VDJdb database. TCRdb reprocessed the public reads (quality trimming at Q25 with fastp, clone calling with MiXCR) and kept in-frame beta chains. Under each unique CDR3 protein, matching rows form one entry showing the most common genes and DNA. Clone size and V and J calls follow TCRdb, not the original study. The sample table holds about 170,000 distinct CDR3 sequences, of which approximately 60% were seen once. 45% of the sample comes from the top ten.

The sample is drawn from a study of CD8+CD57+ T cells in acquired aplastic anemia (dated by TCRdb to 2017 to 2018). Turning to the overall study: DNA extracted from sorted CD4+ and CD8+ cells had a mean of about 3.3 ug, with a range of roughly 0.19 to 27.4 ug. Healthy donor samples averaged around 10 million reads for CD4+ and about 12 million for CD8+ cells. What the research found in general, with its limitations: Although 25 to 30 CD8+ CDR3 sequences were shared by patients and controls, these sequences appeared highly expressed in patients and within the immunodominant clones of patients. No significant difference in CD8+ Simpson's diversity was found between patients and healthy controls (P=0.060).

Via the germline V gene (reference sequence), CDR1 is DFQATT and CDR2 SNEGSKA. The CDR3 has 14 amino acids, counting the end cysteine and phenylalanine. Solely the CDR3 DNA is kept, with 42 bases framed from the first base. The clonotype originates from a human donor in good health. Input material: sorted CD4+, CD8+, or CD8+CD57+ T cells (not recorded which) from PBMCs. The receptor chain draws on TRBV20-1 and TRBJ2-7; the central 7 bases match TRBD2. The CDR3 amino acid sequence is: CSAVSGVYSYKQYF. The nucleotide sequence is given as TGCAGTGCTGTCAGCGGGGTATACTCCTACAAGCAGTACTTC.